Sequencing of this T cell receptor (beta chain) was carried out in a study of graft-versus-host responses after intestinal transplantation. Study information: Recipients obtained multivisceral, liver-intestinal, or isolated intestinal transplants.

Sequencing used immunoSEQ multiplex PCR; TCRdb keeps in-frame clones, though not all of them. The sample lists about 96,000 clones, about 90% occurring once. Study-level findings and limits: Circulating GvH clone levels at their peak were associated with HvG declines (early post-transplant). Allografts of one patient group, those with graft-donor T cell macrochimerism, had high graft-versus-host to host-versus-graft clonal ratios. GvH clones occurred in recipient marrow; some first appeared in ileum or blood.

For this clone: Its target is not known. Within the sample, other DNA sequences also encode this same CDR3.

Per germline, CDR1 GTSNPN and CDR2 SVGIG (reference sequence). The CDR3 has 13 residues. The V end was cut by 0 bases, the J end by 4 bases, with 7 bases between. V is TRBV30 and J is TRBJ1-5, with D tentatively TRBD1 (5 bases). This TCR derives from a human donor who received an intestinal transplant. Material: unstimulated CD4+ T cells sorted from spleen or lymph node cells, obtained before intestinal transplant. CDR3 region: CAWSVRGNQPQHF. The CDR3 nucleotides are TGTGCCTGGAGTGTACGGGGGAATCAGCCCCAGCATTTT.